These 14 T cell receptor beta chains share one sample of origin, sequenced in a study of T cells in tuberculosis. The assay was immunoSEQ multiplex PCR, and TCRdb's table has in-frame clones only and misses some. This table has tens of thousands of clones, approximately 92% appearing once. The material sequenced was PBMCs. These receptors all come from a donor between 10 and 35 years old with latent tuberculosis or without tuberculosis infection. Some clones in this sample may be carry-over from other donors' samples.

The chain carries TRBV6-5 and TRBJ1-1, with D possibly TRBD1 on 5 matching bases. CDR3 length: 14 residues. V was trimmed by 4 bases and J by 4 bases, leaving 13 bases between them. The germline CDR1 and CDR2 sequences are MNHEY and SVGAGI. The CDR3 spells CASSWGRGGTEAFF. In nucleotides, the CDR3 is TGTGCCAGCAGTTGGGGTCGGGGGGGCACTGAAGCTTTCTTT.

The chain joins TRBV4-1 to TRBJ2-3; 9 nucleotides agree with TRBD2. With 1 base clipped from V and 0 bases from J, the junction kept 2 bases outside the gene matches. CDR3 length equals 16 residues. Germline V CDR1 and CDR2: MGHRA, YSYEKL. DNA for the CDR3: TGCGCCAGCAGCCAAGCTAGCGGGGTTAGCACAGATACGCAGTATTTT. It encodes CASSQASGVSTDTQYF.

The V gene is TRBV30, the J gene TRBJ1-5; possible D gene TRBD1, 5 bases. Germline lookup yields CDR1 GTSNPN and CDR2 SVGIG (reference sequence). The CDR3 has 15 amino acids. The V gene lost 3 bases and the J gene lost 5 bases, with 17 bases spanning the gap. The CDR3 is CAWSAGNSGHQPQHF. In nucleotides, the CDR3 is TGTGCCTGGAGCGCAGGGAACAGTGGGCATCAGCCCCAGCATTTT.

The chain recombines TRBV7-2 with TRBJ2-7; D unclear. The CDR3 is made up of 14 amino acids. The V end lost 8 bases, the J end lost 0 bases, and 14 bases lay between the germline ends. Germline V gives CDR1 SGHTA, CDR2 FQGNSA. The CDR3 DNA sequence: TGTGCCAGCTGTCCCGCGTCGAGCTCCTACGAGCAGTACTTC. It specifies CASCPASSSYEQYF.

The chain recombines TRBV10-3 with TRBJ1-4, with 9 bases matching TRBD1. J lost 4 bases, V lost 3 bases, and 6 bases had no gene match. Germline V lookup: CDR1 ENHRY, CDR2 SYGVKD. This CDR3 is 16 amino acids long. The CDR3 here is CAISDPGTGRNEKLFF. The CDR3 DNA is TGTGCCATCAGTGACCCCGGGACAGGGCGTAATGAAAAACTGTTTTTT.

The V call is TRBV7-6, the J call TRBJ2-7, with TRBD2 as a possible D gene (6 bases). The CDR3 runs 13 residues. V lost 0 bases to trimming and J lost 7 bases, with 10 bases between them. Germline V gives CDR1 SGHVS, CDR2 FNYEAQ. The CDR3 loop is CASSLAGGGEQYF. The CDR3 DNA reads TGTGCCAGCAGCTTAGCGGGAGGAGGGGAGCAGTACTTC.

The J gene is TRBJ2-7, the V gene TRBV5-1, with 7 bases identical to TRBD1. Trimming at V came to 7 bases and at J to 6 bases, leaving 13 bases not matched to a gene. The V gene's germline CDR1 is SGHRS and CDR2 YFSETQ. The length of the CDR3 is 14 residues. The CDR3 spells CASGTGTAWVEQYF. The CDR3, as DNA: TGCGCCAGCGGAACCGGGACAGCCTGGGTCGAGCAGTACTTC.

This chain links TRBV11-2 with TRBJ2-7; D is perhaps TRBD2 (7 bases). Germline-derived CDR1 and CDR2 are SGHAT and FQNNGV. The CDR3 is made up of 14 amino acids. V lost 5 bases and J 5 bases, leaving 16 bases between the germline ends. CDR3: CASSPLGGLNEQYF. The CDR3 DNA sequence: TGTGCCAGCAGCCCCCTGGGGGGGCTAAACGAGCAGTACTTC.

CDR3 coding DNA: TGCAGCGTGACACAGGGGGCCTACAATGAGCAGTTCTTC. Amino acid sequence: CSVTQGAYNEQFF. V usage is TRBV29-1 and J usage is TRBJ2-1, with TRBD1 matching over 8 bases. Germline V CDR1 and CDR2: SQVTM, ANQGSEA. The CDR3 runs to 13 residues. V lost 6 bases and J lost 2; bases outside the gene matches: 3.

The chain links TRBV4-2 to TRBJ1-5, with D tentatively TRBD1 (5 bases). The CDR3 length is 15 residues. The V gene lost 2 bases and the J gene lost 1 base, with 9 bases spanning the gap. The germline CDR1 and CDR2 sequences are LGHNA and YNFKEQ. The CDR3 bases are TGTGCCAGCAGCCAACTCGGGGGGAGCAATCAGCCCCAGCATTTT. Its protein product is CASSQLGGSNQPQHF.

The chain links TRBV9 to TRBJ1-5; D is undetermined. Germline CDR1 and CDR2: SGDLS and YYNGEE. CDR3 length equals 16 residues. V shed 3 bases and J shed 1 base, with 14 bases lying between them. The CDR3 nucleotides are TGTGCCAGCAGCGCTCGAGGGCAGACGAGCAATCAGCCCCAGCATTTT. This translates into CASSARGQTSNQPQHF.

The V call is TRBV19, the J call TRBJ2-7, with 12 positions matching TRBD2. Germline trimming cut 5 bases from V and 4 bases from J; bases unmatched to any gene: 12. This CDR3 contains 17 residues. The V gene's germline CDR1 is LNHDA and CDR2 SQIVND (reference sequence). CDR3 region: CASSASTSGSFRYEQYF. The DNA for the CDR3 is TGTGCCAGTAGTGCCTCGACTAGCGGGAGCTTCCGATACGAGCAGTACTTC.

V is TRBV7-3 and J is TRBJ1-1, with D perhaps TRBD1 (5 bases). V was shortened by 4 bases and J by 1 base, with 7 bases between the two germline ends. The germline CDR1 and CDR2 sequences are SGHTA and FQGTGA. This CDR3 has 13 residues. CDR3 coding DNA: TGTGCCAGCAGCTCCCAGGGGAACACTGAAGCTTTCTTT. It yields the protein CASSSQGNTEAFF.

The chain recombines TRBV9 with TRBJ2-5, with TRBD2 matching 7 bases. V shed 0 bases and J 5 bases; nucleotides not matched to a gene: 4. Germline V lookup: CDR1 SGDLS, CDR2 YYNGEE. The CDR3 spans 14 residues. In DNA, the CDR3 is TGTGCCAGCAGCGTAGTGGGAGGGCAGGAGACCCAGTACTTC. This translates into CASSVVGGQETQYF.